These T cell receptor beta chains were read from a single sample in a study of regulatory T cells in long-lasting Graves disease. In TCRdb, the multiplex PCR reads were re-called with MiXCR into one record per CDR3 protein. The sample records roughly 560,000 distinct CDR3 sequences, 15% to 20% being singletons. The same data also went into a second study, on T cells in Graves' hyperthyroidism and ophthalmopathy.

The source material was peripheral blood mononuclear cells (PBMCs), sampled at new diagnosis, from a patient treated with antithyroid drugs. These receptors originate from a woman in her forties or fifties with Graves disease. The CDR3 runs from the conserved cysteine through the conserved F or W. A D gene is named only where the DNA matches it firmly. Some rows mark clone size as missing; the rest say once, few, many or name a class of expanded clone.

clone_size j_call v_call d_call cdr3_nt cdr3_aa
few TRBJ1-3 TRBV5-1 . TGCGCCAGCAGCCTCCCCATGGAGGGAGGAAACACCATATATTTT CASSLPMEGGNTIYF
few TRBJ1-2 TRBV20-1 . TGCAGTGCTTCATCGACAGATCGATCTACTAACTATGGCTACACCTTC CSASSTDRSTNYGYTF
many TRBJ1-2 TRBV2 . TGTGCCAGCAGTGAAAGTGGCAGGGTGGGCTACACCTTC CASSESGRVGYTF
. TRBJ2-1 TRBV7-8 . TGTGCCAGCAGCTTAGCGTCCCTATCCCTTGGTGAGCAGTTCTTC CASSLASLSLGEQFF
. TRBJ1-4 TRBV29-1 . TGCAGCGCCAGTAAGGGGGGAGCAACTAATGAAAAACTGTTTTTT CSASKGGATNEKLFF
few TRBJ2-3 TRBV19 . TGTGCCAGTAGTACCCCAGGGAAAGGGGTGACAGATACGCAGTATTTT CASSTPGKGVTDTQYF
. TRBJ1-1 TRBV9 . TGTGCCAGCAGCGTGGAGGTAGGGAACACTGAAGCTTTCTTT CASSVEVGNTEAFF
many TRBJ1-3 TRBV6-5 . TGTGCCAGCAGTTCGGCAAGTGGAAACACCATATATTTT CASSSASGNTIYF
many TRBJ2-3 TRBV20-1 . TGCAGTGCTAGGAAAGGCTCCGAGGATACGCAGTATTTT CSARKGSEDTQYF
. TRBJ1-2 TRBV5-1 . TGCGCCAGCAGCTTGGTTGGGGCGGCCGGGGGCAAGTCCTATGGCTACACCTTC CASSLVGAAGGKSYGYTF
few TRBJ1-1 TRBV6-1 . TGTGCCAGCAGTGAACGTCAATGGGGAGAGAAGTACACTGAAGCTTTCTTT CASSERQWGEKYTEAFF
many TRBJ2-2 TRBV5-1 TRBD2 TGCGCCAGCAGCTTAACTAGCGGAGATACCGGGGAGCTGTTTTTT CASSLTSGDTGELFF
. TRBJ2-5 TRBV7-9 . TGTGCCAACAGCCTCTATGGGGGCGATCAAGAGACCCAGTACTTC CANSLYGGDQETQYF
few TRBJ1-1 TRBV12-3/TRBV12-4 . TGTGCCAGCAGTTATCATCATGTGAACACTGAAGCTTTCTTT CASSYHHVNTEAFF
many TRBJ1-5 TRBV12-5 . TGTGCTAGTGGTTTAGTTGTGGAGAGGAGCAATCAGCCCCAGCATTTT CASGLVVERSNQPQHF
many TRBJ1-5 TRBV5-8 . TGTGCCAGCAGCTTGTGGGACACCAATCAGCCCCAGCATTTT CASSLWDTNQPQHF
. TRBJ2-1 TRBV7-9 TRBD2 TGTGCCAGCAGCTCCCGGCCGGGACTAGCGGGGATTGACGGCTGGAATGAGCAGTTCTTC CASSSRPGLAGIDGWNEQFF
few TRBJ1-2 TRBV4-1 . TGCGCCAGCAGCCAATCACCAGGACGGCTTCTCGGGGGCTACACCTTC CASSQSPGRLLGGYTF
few TRBJ1-2 TRBV10-3 . TGTGCCATCAGTAACTCAGCGGACAGCTATGGCTACACCTTC CAISNSADSYGYTF
many TRBJ2-1 TRBV20-1 TRBD2 TGCAGTGCGACTAGCGGGGGGGACCCTTACAATGAGCAGTTCTTC CSATSGGDPYNEQFF
. TRBJ1-4 TRBV7-9 . TGTGCCAGCAGCTTAGGGGGCCATAATGAAAAACTGTTTTTT CASSLGGHNEKLFF
many TRBJ2-3 TRBV18 TRBD1 TGTGCCAGCTCACCGGGACAGGACGCCTACACAGATACGCAGTATTTT CASSPGQDAYTDTQYF
. TRBJ2-6 TRBV6-1 . TGTGCCAGCAGTGAATTGCCAACTGGGGCCAACGTCCTGACTTTC CASSELPTGANVLTF
. TRBJ1-2 TRBV30 . TGTGCCTGGAGTGTACGAGAACAGGTCTATGGCTACACCTTC CAWSVREQVYGYTF
many TRBJ2-3 TRBV6-1 TRBD2 TGTGCCAGCAGTCCCCTGCTACTAGCGGGGCGGCCAGATACGCAGTATTTT CASSPLLLAGRPDTQYF
many TRBJ1-6 TRBV9 TRBD1 TGTGCCAGCAGCGTAGAGTCCGGCCCCGACAGGGGGAGCTCCTATAATTCACCCCTCCACTTT CASSVESGPDRGSSYNSPLHF
few TRBJ1-2 TRBV6-5 TRBD1 TGTGCCAGCAGTTACGCCGACAGGGGATTTAGGGGCTACACCTTC CASSYADRGFRGYTF
. TRBJ2-7 TRBV20-1 TRBD1 TGCAGTGCTAGAGATCCCCTGGGACAGGGTACACAGCAGTACTTC CSARDPLGQGTQQYF
few TRBJ2-1 TRBV11-2 . TGTGCCAGCACCGTAGGGGGTGGCTTCTACAATGAGCAGTTCTTC CASTVGGGFYNEQFF
. TRBJ1-6 TRBV18 . TGTGCCAGCTCACCCAGCAGGGGAAATTCACCCCTCCACTTT CASSPSRGNSPLHF
. TRBJ1-3 TRBV11-2 . TGTGCCACCTCCGGGACCCTTAAGGACACCATATATTTT CATSGTLKDTIYF
. TRBJ1-4 TRBV7-7 . TGTGCTAGCGGTCCTTCAGGGGAAAAACTGTTTTTT CASGPSGEKLFF
few TRBJ2-3 TRBV11-3 TRBD1 TGTGCCAGCAGCCAAATCCCGGGACAGGACACAGATACGCAGTATTTT CASSQIPGQDTDTQYF
many TRBJ1-1 TRBV29-1 . TGCAGCGTTGGAGGAGGATACACTGAAGCTTTCTTT CSVGGGYTEAFF
. TRBJ1-5 TRBV6-1 . TGTGCCAGCAGGCGGGCGACAGCATTGGGATATAGCAATCAGCCCCAGCATTTT CASRRATALGYSNQPQHF
many TRBJ2-7 TRBV29-1 . TGCAGCGTTGGAACTCCCGGCTACGAGCAGTACTTC CSVGTPGYEQYF
few TRBJ2-2 TRBV18 . TGTGCCAGCTCACTACGTCCCGTTACTAACACCGGGGAGCTGTTTTTT CASSLRPVTNTGELFF
many TRBJ2-7 TRBV4-1 . TGCGCCAGCAGCCAACCAACAGGGACCTCCTACGAGCAGTACTTC CASSQPTGTSYEQYF
. TRBJ2-2 TRBV7-8 . TGTGCCAGCAGTCAAATCCAGGGAAACACCGGGGAGCTGTTTTTT CASSQIQGNTGELFF
many TRBJ2-1 TRBV2 TRBD2 TGTGCCAGCAGGGGAACTAGCGGGGGGGCCAATGAGCAGTTCTTC CASRGTSGGANEQFF
many TRBJ2-2 TRBV6-5 . TGTGCCAGCAGTTACTCGAGGGCGGGCCCGAACACCGGGGAGCTGTTTTTT CASSYSRAGPNTGELFF
many TRBJ2-7 TRBV12-3/TRBV12-4 TRBD2 TGTGCCAGCAGCTCCGCCGGGACTAGCGTCGAGCAGTACTTC CASSSAGTSVEQYF
few TRBJ2-5 TRBV7-6 TRBD1 TGTGCCAGCAGAGTCCAGGGGGTTGGTGAGACCCAGTACTTC CASRVQGVGETQYF
few TRBJ2-3 TRBV6-5 . TGTGCCAGCAGTTACTCGGCGGGCGTCCTAGATACGCAGTATTTT CASSYSAGVLDTQYF
few TRBJ2-1 TRBV6-2/TRBV6-3 . TGTGCCAGCACCCTAATTGGGGACAATGAGCAGTTCTTC CASTLIGDNEQFF
many TRBJ2-2 TRBV10-3 . TGTGCCATCAGGACAGGAGAAAACACCGGGGAGCTGTTTTTT CAIRTGENTGELFF
. TRBJ1-2 TRBV27 TRBD1 TGTGCCAGCAGTTTATCCGGACAGGGGGCTGGTGGCTACACCTTC CASSLSGQGAGGYTF
many TRBJ2-1 TRBV2 TRBD2 TGTGCCAGCAGGGGAGGGACTAGTGTCAATGAGCAGTTCTTC CASRGGTSVNEQFF
many TRBJ1-2 TRBV12-3/TRBV12-4 TRBD1 TGTGCCAGCGACAGGGGCTTCTATGGCTACACCTTC CASDRGFYGYTF
few TRBJ2-3 TRBV10-1 . TGCGCCAGCAGTGATGAGAGGGGCACAGATACGCAGTATTTT CASSDERGTDTQYF